These T cell receptor beta chains were read from a single sample in a study of blood T cell repertoires in COVID-19. Sequencing used immunoSEQ multiplex PCR; TCRdb keeps in-frame clones, though not all of them. The table lists about 16,000 clones, 85% to 90% of them singletons. Material for sequencing was peripheral blood. The receptors here all came from a woman older than 75 with COVID-19, enrolled during active disease. The CDR3 runs from the conserved cysteine through the conserved F or W. The order of the fields is CDR3 protein, CDR3 DNA, D gene, J gene, V gene, clone size. A D gene is named only where the DNA matches it firmly. The size field is filled for only some rows; it gives once, few, many or a size class.

CDR3: CALRGQRFNEQFF
DNA: TGTGCCCTCCGAGGGCAGCGCTTCAATGAGCAGTTCTTC
D: -
J: TRBJ2-1
V: TRBV19
size: -

CDR3: CASSLDETSGREETQYF
DNA: TGTGCCAGCAGCTTGGACGAGACTAGCGGGAGGGAAGAGACCCAGTACTTC
D: TRBD2
J: TRBJ2-5
V: TRBV11-2
size: -

CDR3: CASSYPLSGKPYEQYF
DNA: TGTGCCAGCAGTTACCCCCTTAGCGGGAAACCCTACGAGCAGTACTTC
D: TRBD2
J: TRBJ2-7
V: TRBV6-2/TRBV6-3
size: -

CDR3: CASRKTSGSRTGETQYF
DNA: TGTGCCAGTAGGAAGACTAGCGGGAGTAGGACCGGAGAGACCCAGTACTTC
D: TRBD2
J: TRBJ2-5
V: TRBV19
size: once

CDR3: CASSTYSGSRRYNEQFF
DNA: TGTGCCAGTAGTACTTATAGCGGGAGTAGGAGGTACAATGAGCAGTTCTTC
D: TRBD2
J: TRBJ2-1
V: TRBV19
size: -

CDR3: CASSDIGLAAQETQYF
DNA: TGTGCCAGTAGTGACATCGGGCTAGCGGCACAAGAGACCCAGTACTTC
D: TRBD2
J: TRBJ2-5
V: TRBV19
size: -

CDR3: CASSFGVIQVSGANVLTF
DNA: TGTGCCAGCAGTTTTGGCGTTATCCAGGTCTCTGGGGCCAACGTCCTGACTTTC
D: -
J: TRBJ2-6
V: TRBV28
size: -

CDR3: CASSQNSALNYGYTF
DNA: TGCGCCAGCAGCCAAAACTCCGCCCTTAACTATGGCTACACCTTC
D: -
J: TRBJ1-2
V: TRBV5-1
size: -

CDR3: CASSASTGWGEKLFF
DNA: TGTGCCAGCAGTGCCAGTACGGGATGGGGTGAAAAACTGTTTTTT
D: -
J: TRBJ1-4
V: TRBV25-1
size: once

CDR3: CASSGLISGAGVVGELFF
DNA: TGTGCCAGCAGTGGACTTATATCGGGAGCGGGGGTTGTCGGGGAGCTGTTTTTT
D: TRBD2
J: TRBJ2-2
V: TRBV6-1
size: -

CDR3: CASSRNDRGHYYGYTF
DNA: TGTGCCAGCAGCCGAAACGACAGGGGGCATTACTATGGCTACACCTTC
D: TRBD1
J: TRBJ1-2
V: TRBV28
size: once

CDR3: CASSSLSDTRSLYGYTF
DNA: TGTGCCAGCAGCAGTTTATCGGATACTCGGAGTCTCTATGGCTACACCTTC
D: -
J: TRBJ1-2
V: TRBV28
size: -

CDR3: CASSHRGSYEQYF
DNA: TGTGCCAGCAGCCACAGGGGATCCTACGAGCAGTACTTC
D: TRBD1
J: TRBJ2-7
V: TRBV5-8
size: -

CDR3: CASSLDRGLVGELFF
DNA: TGTGCCAGCAGCTTAGACAGGGGGCTGGTCGGGGAGCTGTTTTTT
D: TRBD1
J: TRBJ2-2
V: TRBV7-9
size: -

CDR3: CASSLPDTYNEQFF
DNA: TGCGCCAGCAGCTTACCGGACACTTACAATGAGCAGTTCTTC
D: -
J: TRBJ2-1
V: TRBV5-1
size: -

CDR3: CASTRQGGATNEKLFF
DNA: TGTGCCAGCACTCGACAGGGGGGCGCAACTAATGAAAAACTGTTTTTT
D: TRBD1
J: TRBJ1-4
V: TRBV2
size: -

CDR3: CASRPAAVHYGYTF
DNA: TGTGCCAGTAGACCGGCGGCAGTCCACTATGGCTACACCTTC
D: -
J: TRBJ1-2
V: TRBV19
size: -

CDR3: CASSFFGAGDTEAFF
DNA: TGTGCCAGCAGCTTCTTCGGCGCAGGCGACACTGAAGCTTTCTTT
D: -
J: TRBJ1-1
V: TRBV7-2
size: -

CDR3: CASSPYRTRNEKLFF
DNA: TGTGCCAGCAGCCCCTATAGGACAAGAAATGAAAAACTGTTTTTT
D: -
J: TRBJ1-4
V: TRBV7-2
size: -

CDR3: CASSRGTGVNNEQFF
DNA: TGTGCCAGTAGCCGGGGGACAGGGGTAAACAATGAGCAGTTCTTC
D: TRBD1
J: TRBJ2-1
V: TRBV19
size: -

CDR3: CASSSGTGPSNQPQHF
DNA: TGTGCCAGCAGTTCCGGGACAGGGCCTAGCAATCAGCCCCAGCATTTT
D: TRBD1
J: TRBJ1-5
V: TRBV28
size: -

CDR3: CASRAGNYGYTF
DNA: TGTGCCAGCAGAGCAGGGAACTATGGCTACACCTTC
D: -
J: TRBJ1-2
V: TRBV2
size: -

CDR3: CASSAGTGGLGSPLHF
DNA: TGTGCCAGCAGCGCAGGGACAGGGGGTCTAGGTTCACCCCTCCACTTT
D: TRBD1
J: TRBJ1-6
V: TRBV9
size: -

CDR3: CASSPRGQINATNEKLFF
DNA: TGTGCCAGCAGCCCCAGAGGACAGATAAATGCAACTAATGAAAAACTGTTTTTT
D: -
J: TRBJ1-4
V: TRBV11-2
size: -

CDR3: CASSLGSSGNTIYF
DNA: TGTGCCAGCAGCTTAGGGAGCTCTGGAAACACCATATATTTT
D: -
J: TRBJ1-3
V: TRBV13
size: -

CDR3: CASSLAPNTEAFF
DNA: TGTGCCAGCAGCCTGGCCCCGAACACTGAAGCTTTCTTT
D: -
J: TRBJ1-1
V: TRBV7-3
size: -

CDR3: CASTADRGDTEAFF
DNA: TGTGCCAGCACCGCGGACAGGGGCGACACTGAAGCTTTCTTT
D: TRBD1
J: TRBJ1-1
V: TRBV6-5
size: -

CDR3: CASSLGYVGTEAFF
DNA: TGTGCCAGCAGTTTAGGTTACGTCGGCACTGAAGCTTTCTTT
D: -
J: TRBJ1-1
V: TRBV27
size: -

CDR3: CASSRPPGEQYF
DNA: TGTGCCAGCAGCCGACCCCCAGGGGAGCAGTACTTC
D: -
J: TRBJ2-7
V: TRBV3-1/TRBV3-2
size: -